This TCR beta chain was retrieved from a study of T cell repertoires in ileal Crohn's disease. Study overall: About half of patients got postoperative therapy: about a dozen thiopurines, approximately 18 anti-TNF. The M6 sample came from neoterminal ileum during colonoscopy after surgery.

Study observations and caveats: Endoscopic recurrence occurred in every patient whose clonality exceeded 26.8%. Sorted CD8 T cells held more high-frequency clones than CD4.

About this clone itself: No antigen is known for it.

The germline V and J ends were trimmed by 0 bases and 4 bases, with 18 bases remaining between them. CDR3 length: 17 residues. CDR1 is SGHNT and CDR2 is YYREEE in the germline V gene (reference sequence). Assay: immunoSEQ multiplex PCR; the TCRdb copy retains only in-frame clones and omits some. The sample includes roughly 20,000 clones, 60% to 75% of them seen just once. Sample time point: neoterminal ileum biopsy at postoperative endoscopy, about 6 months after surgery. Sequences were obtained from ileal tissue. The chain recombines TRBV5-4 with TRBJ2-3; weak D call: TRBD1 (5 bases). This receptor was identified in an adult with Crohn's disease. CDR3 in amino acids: CASSLVVNPRGSDTQYF. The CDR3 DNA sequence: TGTGCCAGCAGCTTGGTGGTTAATCCTAGGGGTTCAGATACGCAGTATTTT.